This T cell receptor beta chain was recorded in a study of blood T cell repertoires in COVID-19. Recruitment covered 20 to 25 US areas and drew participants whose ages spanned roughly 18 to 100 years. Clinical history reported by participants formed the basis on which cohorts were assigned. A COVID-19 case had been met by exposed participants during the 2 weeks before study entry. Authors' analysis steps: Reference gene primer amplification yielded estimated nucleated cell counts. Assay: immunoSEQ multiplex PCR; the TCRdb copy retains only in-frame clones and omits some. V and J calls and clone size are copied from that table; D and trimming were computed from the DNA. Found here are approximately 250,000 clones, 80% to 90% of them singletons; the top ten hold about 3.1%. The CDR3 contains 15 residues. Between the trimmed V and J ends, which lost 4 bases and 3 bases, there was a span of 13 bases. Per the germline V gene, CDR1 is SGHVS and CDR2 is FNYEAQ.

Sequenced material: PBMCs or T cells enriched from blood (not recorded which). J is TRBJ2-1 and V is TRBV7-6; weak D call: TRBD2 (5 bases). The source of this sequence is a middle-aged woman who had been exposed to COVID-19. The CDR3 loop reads CASSSRGSIYNEQFF. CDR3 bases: TGTGCCAGCAGCTCCCGAGGGTCGATCTACAATGAGCAGTTCTTC.